This T cell receptor beta chain appears in the sequencing data of a study of CD8 T cells in ankylosing spondylitis. Points from the study as a whole: Past research had described some motif variants in reactive arthritis synovial fluid and blood.

TCR beta libraries were made by quantitative 5'-RACE with molecular barcodes. TCRdb re-called the 5' RACE reads with MiXCR, one entry per CDR3 protein. The data contain 220,000 or so distinct CDR3 sequences, over 9.5% of them singletons. This clonotype was seen at least ten times. No antigen is known for it. CDR1 is DFQATT, CDR2 SNEGSKA, per germline (reference sequence). This CDR3 is 15 amino acids long. V shed 1 base and J shed 2 bases, with 13 bases lying between them. This sequence joins TRBV20-1 and TRBJ2-3; no clear D. The source material was blood, either unsorted or a sorted T cell fraction (not recorded which). This clonotype was sampled from a male donor with ankylosing spondylitis or in good health (not recorded which). CDR3 DNA: TGCAGTGCTAGAGGTCCCCTCGTCATCACAGATACGCAGTATTTT. Translated: CSARGPLVITDTQYF.